This T cell receptor (beta chain) emerged from a study of blood T cells in healthy people across ages (dated by TCRdb to about 2015). With regard to the full study: In model experiments, template switching captured about one uniquely barcoded TCR beta cDNA molecule for every two T cells. Age-related changes in TCR beta repertoire diversity were measured in the study by deep sequencing normalized with unique cDNA molecular identifiers. The donors were split into four age groups: young (average around 16 years), middle-aged (around 40), aged (over 55) and long-lived (over 80). To avoid experimental bias, donors of different ages were randomly spread across the sequencing lanes. The study analyzed two additional independent replicas of 1 million unique cDNA reads from the same blood draw for two donors, one aged 18 to 29 and one aged 80 or older. The paper as a whole reports these results and caveats: Estimates of total diversity from one million sequenced T cells were regarded as lower bounds and underestimates. The CMV infection status of donors was not known, potentially confounding age-related changes in expanded clonotypes. There was a strong correlation between observed TCR beta diversity and the percentage of naive T cells measured by flow cytometry. As age increased, observed TCR beta diversity per million T cells dropped in a roughly linear way, and a significant reduction was already evident by age about 40. Because profiling used bulk unsorted PBMCs, naive and antigen-experienced compartments could not be compared conclusively. Compared with the aged group, the long-lived group had more naive CD4+ T cells, fewer expanded clones and increased TCR diversity, suggesting age selection.

On this clonotype itself: No antigen is known for it. Base quality data are lacking; no much larger clone is found one base away.

Systemically healthy Caucasian individuals from Russia, 39 in total and aged 6 to 90 years, were included as donors. Ten milliliters of peripheral blood were drawn from each donor into EDTA-treated Vacutainer tubes. Ficoll-Paque density-gradient centrifugation was used to isolate PBMCs, with at least 6 million per sample. Total RNA, at least 6 micrograms per sample, was extracted from PBMCs with Trizol reagent. The percentages of naive CD45RAhigh/CD27high T cells were determined by flow cytometry on a PBMC aliquot from every donor. Reading from cysteine to phenylalanine, the CDR3 counts 13 amino acids. The DNA shown is the 39-base CDR3, in frame from base 1. A distance of 15 bases separates the germline ends of V and J, which lose 5 bases and 10 bases respectively. CDR1 and CDR2 (SGHTA, FQGNSA) derive from the germline V gene. To prepare the library, 5' RACE was applied. TCRdb records Illumina HiSeq 2500 as the sequencer. The second PCR ran for roughly 7 to 11 cycles and used a J-beta primer mix along with a sample-barcoded 5' primer. A unique molecular identifier was introduced onto each TCR beta cDNA molecule by a template-switch 5' adaptor carrying 12 random nucleotides. Each sample yielded at least 3 million CDR3-containing paired-end reads. First-strand cDNA synthesis was performed from all RNA using the Mint cDNA synthesis kit, with priming by a TRBC-specific oligonucleotide. Following uracil-DNA glycosylase treatment, all cDNA underwent a first 18-cycle PCR with the universal primers M1SS and BC2_uni_R. As for how the authors treated the data: Each sample was normalized by randomly selecting 1 million high-quality reads, each carrying a distinct molecular identifier. Instead of being binned into consensus sequences, reads that shared molecular identifiers were thrown out. MiTCR, with a Q25 quality threshold and the strictest error-elimination algorithm, was used for CDR3 identification, clonotype clustering and error correction. A nonparametric unseen species model with Euler transformation was used to estimate a lower bound on total TCR beta diversity. TCRdb itself trimmed the public reads at Q25 with fastp, ran MiXCR and retained productive beta chains. Every distinct CDR3 protein forms one entry, paired with its most common genes and DNA. TCRdb's processing, not the authors' own work, is the source of the V and J calls. The table for this sample lists approximately 800,000 distinct CDR3 sequences; over 45% of them were counted only once. In total, the top ten clones hold roughly 20% of the sample.

This chain joins TRBV7-2 to TRBJ2-4, with a weak D call of TRBD2 (6 bases match). This receptor was identified in a man younger than 45 in good health. Sequenced input: blood. The CDR3 here reads CASSPLAFGIQYF. DNA sequence: TGTGCCAGCAGCCCACTAGCCTTCGGGATTCAGTACTTC.